The clone carrying this T cell receptor (beta chain) appeared many times. Sequencing libraries for TCR beta were prepared with iRepertoire HTBI primers and Arm-PCR of CDR3 regions. In TCRdb, the multiplex PCR reads were re-called with MiXCR into one record per CDR3 protein. The repertoire has around 420,000 distinct CDR3 sequences, about a sixth of them found once; the top ten carry approximately 22%. Time point of the sample: newly diagnosed GD, antithyroid drugs for less than 3 months. RNA extracted from PBMCs served as the sequencing template. The sample belongs to a study of regulatory T cells in long-lasting Graves disease. This CDR3 contains 15 residues. The germline V and J ends were trimmed by 4 bases and 5 bases, with 12 bases remaining between them.

This TCR derives from a female donor with Graves disease. The specimen comprised peripheral blood mononuclear cells (PBMCs), sampled at new diagnosis, from a patient treated with antithyroid drugs. The V gene is TRBV12-3 or TRBV12-4, the J gene TRBJ1-6; D may be TRBD1 (5 bases). The DNA for the CDR3 is TGTGCCAGCAGTTCGGGGGAACGCCATAATTCACCCCTCCACTTT. Protein product: CASSSGERHNSPLHF.